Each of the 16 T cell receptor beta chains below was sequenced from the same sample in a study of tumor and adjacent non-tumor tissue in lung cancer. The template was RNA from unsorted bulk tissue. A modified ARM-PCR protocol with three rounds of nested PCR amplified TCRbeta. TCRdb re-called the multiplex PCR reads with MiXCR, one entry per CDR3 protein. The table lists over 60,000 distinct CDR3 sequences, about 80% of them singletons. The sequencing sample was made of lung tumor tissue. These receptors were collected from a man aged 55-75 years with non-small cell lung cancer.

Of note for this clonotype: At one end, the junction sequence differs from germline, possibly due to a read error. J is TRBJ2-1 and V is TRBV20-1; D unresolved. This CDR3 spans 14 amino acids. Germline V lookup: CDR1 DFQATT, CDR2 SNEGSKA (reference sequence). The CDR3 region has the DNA TGCAGTGCTAGAGTTCGGAGAGGAGCCAATGAACAGCTCTTC. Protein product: CSARVRRGANEQLF.

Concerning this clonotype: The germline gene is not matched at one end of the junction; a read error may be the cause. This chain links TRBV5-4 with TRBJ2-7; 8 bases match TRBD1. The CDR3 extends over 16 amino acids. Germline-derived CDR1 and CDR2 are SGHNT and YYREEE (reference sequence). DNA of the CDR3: TGTGCCAGCAGCTACGGACAGGGTAAGAAATCTCGGAGACGGAACTTC. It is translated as CASSYGQGKKSRRRNF.

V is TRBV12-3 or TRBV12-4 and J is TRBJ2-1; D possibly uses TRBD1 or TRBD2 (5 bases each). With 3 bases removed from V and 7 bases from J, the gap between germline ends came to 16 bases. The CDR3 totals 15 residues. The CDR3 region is CASSFLQRDHNEQFF. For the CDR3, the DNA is TGTGCCAGCAGTTTCCTTCAGAGGGACCATAATGAGCAGTTCTTC.

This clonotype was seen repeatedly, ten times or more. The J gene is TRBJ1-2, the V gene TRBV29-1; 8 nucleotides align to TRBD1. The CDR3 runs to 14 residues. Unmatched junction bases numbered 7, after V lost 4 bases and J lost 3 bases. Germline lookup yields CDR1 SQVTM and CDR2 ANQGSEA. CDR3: CSVAPGGSHYGYTF. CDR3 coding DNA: TGCAGCGTTGCCCCAGGGGGCTCTCACTATGGCTACACCTTC.

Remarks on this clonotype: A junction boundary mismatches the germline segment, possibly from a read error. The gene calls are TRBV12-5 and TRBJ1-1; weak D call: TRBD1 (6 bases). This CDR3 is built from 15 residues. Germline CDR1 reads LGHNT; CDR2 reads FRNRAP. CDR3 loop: CATGSGAGANTEAFF. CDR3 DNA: TGTGCTACTGGTTCGGGGGCAGGGGCGAACACTGAAGCTTTCTTT.

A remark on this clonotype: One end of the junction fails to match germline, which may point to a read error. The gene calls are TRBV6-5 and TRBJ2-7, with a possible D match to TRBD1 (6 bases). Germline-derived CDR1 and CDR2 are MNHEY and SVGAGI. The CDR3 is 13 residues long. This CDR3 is CANSLTGLGEQYF. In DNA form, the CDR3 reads TGTGCCAACAGTTTAACAGGGTTGGGCGAGCAGTATTTC.

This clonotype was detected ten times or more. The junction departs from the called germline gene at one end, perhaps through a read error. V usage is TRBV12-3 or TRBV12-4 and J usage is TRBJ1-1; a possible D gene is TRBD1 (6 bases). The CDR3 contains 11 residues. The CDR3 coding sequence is TGTGCCAGCAGTTTAGCGGGACACCAGGGCTTT. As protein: CASSLAGHQGF.

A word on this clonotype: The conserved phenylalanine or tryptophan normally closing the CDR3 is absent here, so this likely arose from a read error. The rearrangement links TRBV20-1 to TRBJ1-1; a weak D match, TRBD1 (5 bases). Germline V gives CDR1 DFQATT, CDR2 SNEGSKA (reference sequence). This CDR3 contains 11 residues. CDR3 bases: TGCAGCGTTGCAGGGAAGACTGAAGCTTTCTAT. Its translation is CSVAGKTEAFY.

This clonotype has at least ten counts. The CDR3 loop is CASSREGRDQETQYF. CDR3 sequence (DNA): TGTGCCAGCAGTCGGGAGGGGCGGGACCAAGAGACCCAGTACTTC. The chain links TRBV6-6 to TRBJ2-5, with 8 bases that match TRBD2. The CDR3 totals 15 residues. Germline lookup yields CDR1 MNHNY and CDR2 SVGAGI (reference sequence). J gave up 0 bases and V 5 bases, and 5 bases lay outside the gene matches.

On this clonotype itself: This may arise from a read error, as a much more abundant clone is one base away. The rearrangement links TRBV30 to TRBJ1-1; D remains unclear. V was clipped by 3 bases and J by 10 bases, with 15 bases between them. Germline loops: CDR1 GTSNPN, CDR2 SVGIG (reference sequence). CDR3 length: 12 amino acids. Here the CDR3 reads CAWSRTAERAFF. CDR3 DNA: TGTGCCTGGAGCCGGACGGCAGAACGAGCTTTCTTT.

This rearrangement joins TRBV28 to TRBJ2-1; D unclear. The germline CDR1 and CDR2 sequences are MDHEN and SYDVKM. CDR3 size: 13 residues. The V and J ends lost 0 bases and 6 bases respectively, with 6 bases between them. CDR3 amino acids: CASSLWVRNEQFF. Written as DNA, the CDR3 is TGTGCCAGCAGTTTATGGGTCCGCAATGAGCAGTTCTTC.

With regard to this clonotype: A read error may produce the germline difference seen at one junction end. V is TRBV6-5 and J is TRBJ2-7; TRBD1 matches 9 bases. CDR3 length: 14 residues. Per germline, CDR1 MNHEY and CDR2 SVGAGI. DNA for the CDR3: TGTGCCAGCAGTTACACGGACAGGGGCGATGAGCAGCACTTC. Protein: CASSYTDRGDEQHF.

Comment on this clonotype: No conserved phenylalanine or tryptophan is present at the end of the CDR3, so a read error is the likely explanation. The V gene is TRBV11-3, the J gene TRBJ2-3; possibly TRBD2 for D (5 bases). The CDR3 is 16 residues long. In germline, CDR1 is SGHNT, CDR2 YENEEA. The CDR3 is CASSSGLAYSTDTQYL. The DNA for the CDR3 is TGTGCCAGCAGCTCCGGGCTAGCATATAGCACAGATACACAGTATTTA.

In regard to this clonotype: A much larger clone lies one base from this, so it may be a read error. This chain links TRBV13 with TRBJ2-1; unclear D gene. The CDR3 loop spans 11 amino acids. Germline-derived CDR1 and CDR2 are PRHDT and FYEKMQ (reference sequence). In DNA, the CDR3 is TGTGTCAGCAGCTTAACTGGGGAGCAGTTCTTC. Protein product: CVSSLTGEQFF.

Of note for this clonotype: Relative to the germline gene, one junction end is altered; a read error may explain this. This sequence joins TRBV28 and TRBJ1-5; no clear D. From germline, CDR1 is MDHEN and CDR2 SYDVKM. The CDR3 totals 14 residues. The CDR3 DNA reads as TGTGCCAGCAGATCCCCGGGCAGCAATCAGTCCCAGCATTTT. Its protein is CASRSPGSNQSQHF.

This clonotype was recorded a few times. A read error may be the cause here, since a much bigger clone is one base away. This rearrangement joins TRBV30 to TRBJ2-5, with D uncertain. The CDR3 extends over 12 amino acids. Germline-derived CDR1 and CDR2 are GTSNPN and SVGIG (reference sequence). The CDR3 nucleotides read TGTGCCTGGAGTGTACAGATAGAGATCCAGTACTTC. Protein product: CAWSVQIEIQYF. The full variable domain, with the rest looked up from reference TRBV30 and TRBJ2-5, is SQTIHQWPATLVQPVGSPLSLECTVEGTSNPNLYWYRQAAGRGLQLLFYSVGIGQISSEVPQNLSASRPQDRQFILSSKKLLLSDSGFYLCAWSVQIEIQYFGPGTRLLVL.